This T cell receptor beta chain was sequenced in a study of blood T cell repertoires in COVID-19. Study details: Researchers got acute and convalescent COVID-19 samples from the United States, Italy and Spain.

CDR1 is ENHRY, CDR2 SYGVKD, per germline. Trimming shortened V by 3 bases and J by 1 base, and 9 bases separated the two germline ends. This CDR3 spans 14 amino acids. Methods used by the authors: Estimation of nucleated cell counts relied on the amplification of reference gene primers. Measured with immunoSEQ multiplex PCR; TCRdb has only the in-frame clones, and not every one. That table furnishes V, J and clone size, whereas the DNA furnished D and trimming. Among tens of thousands of clones, more than 70% were seen once, and the ten largest hold more than 3.5%. What was sequenced was peripheral blood. The V and J genes are TRBV10-3 and TRBJ1-1; tentatively, D is TRBD1 (5 bases). The TCR comes from a man in his fifties or sixties with acute or convalescent COVID-19. This CDR3 reads CAISDLGGNTEAFF. In DNA, the CDR3 is TGTGCCATCAGTGATTTGGGGGGGAACACTGAAGCTTTCTTT.